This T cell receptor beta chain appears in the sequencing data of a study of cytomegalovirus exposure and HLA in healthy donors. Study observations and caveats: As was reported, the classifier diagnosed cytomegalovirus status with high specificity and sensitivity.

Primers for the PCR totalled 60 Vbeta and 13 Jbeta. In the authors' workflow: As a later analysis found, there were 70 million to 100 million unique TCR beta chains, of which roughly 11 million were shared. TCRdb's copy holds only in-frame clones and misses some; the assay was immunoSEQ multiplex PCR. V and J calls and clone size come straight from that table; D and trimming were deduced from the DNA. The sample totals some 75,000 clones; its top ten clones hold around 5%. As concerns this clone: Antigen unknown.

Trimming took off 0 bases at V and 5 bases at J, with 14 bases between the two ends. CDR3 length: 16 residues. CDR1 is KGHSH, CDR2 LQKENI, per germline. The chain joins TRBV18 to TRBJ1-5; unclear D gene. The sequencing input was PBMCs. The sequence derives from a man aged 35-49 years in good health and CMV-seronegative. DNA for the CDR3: TGTGCCAGCTCACCACCTGGGTCCCTTCGGGATCAGCCCCAGCATTTT. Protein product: CASSPPGSLRDQPQHF.